Presented here are 24 T cell receptor beta chains from one specimen sequenced in a study of breast tumors, draining lymph nodes, adjacent tissues. Breast cancer patients provided tissue from their axillary draining lymph nodes. TCRdb used MiXCR to reprocess the multiplex PCR reads, holding one entry per CDR3 protein. The sample records around 190,000 distinct CDR3 sequences, roughly 30% being singletons. The sequenced material came from axillary lymph node tissue. Source of these receptors: a female donor with breast cancer. Some clones in this sample may be carry-over from other donors' samples.

About this clonotype: One base away lies a much larger clone, so this may be a sequencing read error. The rearrangement uses TRBV5-6 and TRBJ1-4; maybe TRBD1 (5 bases). Germline V gives CDR1 SGHDT, CDR2 YYEEEE. V lost 3 bases and J 13 bases, leaving 13 bases between the germline ends. The CDR3 runs to 12 residues. The CDR3 coding sequence is TGTGCCAGCAGCTCACTGACAGCGATACTGTTTTTT. Its protein product is CASSSLTAILFF.

There are many counts of this clonotype. V is TRBV7-9 and J is TRBJ2-5; TRBD2 might be the D (5 bases). The germline V and J ends were trimmed by 1 base and 4 bases, with 13 bases remaining between them. CDR1 and CDR2 from the germline V gene are SEHNR and FQNEAQ (reference sequence). The length of the CDR3 is 15 residues. Written as DNA, the CDR3 is TGTGCCAGCAGCTTAGATCTGCGGGCCTTAGAGACCCAGTACTTC. Encoded protein: CASSLDLRALETQYF.

This clonotype came up a few times. At one of its ends the junction is not consistent with the germline gene, which may arise from a read error. The chain combines TRBV9 with TRBJ2-2, with D possibly being TRBD2 (7 bases). This CDR3 contains 16 residues. Germline CDR1 is SGDLS and CDR2 is YYNGEE. CDR3 in amino acids: CAGSSPAGGGSGELFF. CDR3 nucleotide sequence: TGTGCCGGCAGCTCCCCCGCAGGCGGGGGCTCCGGGGAGCTGTTTTTT.

This clonotype has ten or more counts. This rearrangement joins TRBV19 to TRBJ1-5, with a possible D match to TRBD1 (5 bases). Deletions cut 5 bases from V and 2 bases from J, with 16 bases between. From germline, CDR1 is LNHDA and CDR2 SQIVND (reference sequence). This CDR3 is 16 amino acids long. CDR3 residues: CASSSHGGIGNQPQHF. CDR3 sequence (DNA): TGTGCCAGTAGTTCCCATGGGGGGATCGGCAATCAGCCCCAGCATTTT.

Concerning this clonotype itself: A read error is likely, as this CDR3 ends without the conserved phenylalanine or tryptophan. The V gene is TRBV11-3, the J gene TRBJ1-6, with D tentatively TRBD1 (6 bases). Per germline, CDR1 SGHNT and CDR2 YENEEA. Trimming shortened V by 8 bases and J by 10 bases, and 15 bases separated the two germline ends. The CDR3 is made up of 13 amino acids. The CDR3 here is CASGQDSLSPLHL. CDR3 DNA sequence: TGTGCCAGCGGGCAGGACAGTTTGTCACCCCTCCACCTT.

As concerns this clonotype: Relative to the germline gene, one junction end is altered; a read error may explain this. CDR3 sequence: CSAREDFSYAQYF. The CDR3 DNA reads TGCAGTGCTAGAGAAGATTTCTCCTACGCGCAGTACTTC. The gene calls are TRBV20-1 and TRBJ2-7, with D uncertain. Germline lookup yields CDR1 DFQATT and CDR2 SNEGSKA (reference sequence). The CDR3 totals 13 residues.

The sample holds many counts of this clonotype. The gene calls are TRBV7-2 and TRBJ2-1, with 7 bases aligning to TRBD2. The ends lost 5 bases at V and 4 bases at J; junction bases unmatched: 8. Per germline, CDR1 SGHTA and CDR2 FQGNSA. The CDR3 contains 15 residues. The CDR3 DNA reads TGTGCCAGCAGCGAAGGACTAGGAAGATACAATGAGCAGTTCTTC. It yields the protein CASSEGLGRYNEQFF.

This clonotype was observed at least ten times. The rearrangement uses TRBV20-1 and TRBJ2-2; 7 bases fit TRBD2. V was pared by 0 bases and J by 5 bases, with 9 bases of the junction left unmatched. Per germline, CDR1 DFQATT and CDR2 SNEGSKA (reference sequence). This CDR3 has 16 residues. The CDR3 coding sequence is TGCAGTGCTAGAGATCTGGGAGGGGTCAAGACCGGGGAGCTGTTTTTT. Protein product: CSARDLGGVKTGELFF.

This rearrangement joins TRBV29-1 to TRBJ1-4; possible D gene TRBD1, 5 bases. This CDR3 contains 14 residues. Per the germline V gene, CDR1 is SQVTM and CDR2 is ANQGSEA. The V end lost 2 bases, the J end lost 14 bases, and 21 bases lay between the germline ends. CDR3 DNA: TGCAGCGTTGAATTAGGGGAGTGGGGGGGAAAGCTGTTTTTT. It specifies CSVELGEWGGKLFF.

This clonotype was seen just once. This may be a read error, as it is one base from a much larger clone. The chain employs TRBV18 and TRBJ2-1; D ambiguous. Germline assignment: CDR1 KGHSH and CDR2 LQKENI. The CDR3 is made up of 15 amino acids. V lost 0 bases and J 6 bases, leaving 12 bases between the germline ends. The CDR3 coding sequence is TGTGCCAGCTCACCACCTGAAGAAATGGCCAATGAGCAGTTCTTC. Its protein product is CASSPPEEMANEQFF.

Many counts were recorded for this clonotype. The J gene is TRBJ2-5, the V gene TRBV25-1; D possibly uses TRBD1 or TRBD2 (5 bases each). Germline V gives CDR1 MGHDK, CDR2 SYGVNS. The CDR3 runs 15 residues. Deletions cut 3 bases from V and 5 bases from J, with 16 bases between. The CDR3 loop is CASSDILPGRETQYF. In nucleotides, the CDR3 is TGTGCCAGCAGTGACATTCTGCCGGGGCGGGAGACCCAGTACTTC.

On this clonotype: Mismatch with germline at one junction end may stem from a read error. This chain connects TRBV4-2 to TRBJ2-6; D is ambiguous. Germline V gene sequence: CDR1 LGHNA, CDR2 YNFKEQ. This CDR3 has 8 residues. For the CDR3, the DNA is TGTGCCAGCAGCCGAAGTTGTTTC. This gives the protein CASSRSCF.

To note about this clonotype: The final CDR3 position lacks the conserved phenylalanine or tryptophan, pointing to a likely read error. The DNA is left out, because the CDR3 cannot be placed on it with certainty; the CDR3 is given as TCRdb lists it. The chain is built from TRBV7-6 and TRBJ2-6; the DNA was not used to check the table's D call, TRBD1. The CDR3 is 12 residues long, ends included. Germline values: CDR1 SGHVS, CDR2 FNYEAQ. CDR3 in amino acids: CASSQRWTRTNT.

The genes are TRBV6-1 and TRBJ2-3; tentatively, D is TRBD1 (6 bases). The CDR3 totals 14 residues. The germline CDR1 and CDR2 sequences are MNHNS and SASEGT. V dropped 5 bases and J dropped 5 bases, with 14 bases sitting between them. The CDR3 nucleotides read TGTGCCAGCAGTCACAGGGTATCGGGAGATACGCAGTATTTT. It codes for CASSHRVSGDTQYF.

This clonotype was picked up many times. The chain employs TRBV19 and TRBJ1-5, with D tentatively TRBD1 (5 bases). Trimming cost V 3 bases and J 2 bases, with 11 bases left between them. The CDR3 extends over 15 amino acids. Germline assignment: CDR1 LNHDA and CDR2 SQIVND (reference sequence). The CDR3 loop is CASSIRGEGNQPQHF. The CDR3 DNA reads TGTGCCAGTAGTATCCGGGGCGAGGGCAATCAGCCCCAGCATTTT.

This clonotype was seen more than once but under ten times. The chain links TRBV11-1 to TRBJ1-1, with 8 bases lining up with TRBD1. Germline V lookup: CDR1 SGHAT, CDR2 FQDESV (reference sequence). The CDR3 is made up of 14 amino acids. V lost 3 bases and J lost 1; bases outside the gene matches: 1. The CDR3 is CASSFDRGNTEAFF. The CDR3 DNA reads TGTGCCAGCAGCTTCGACAGGGGGAACACTGAAGCTTTCTTT.

This clonotype was recorded at least ten times. The CDR3 region is CASSQTGVNGELFF. The CDR3 region has the DNA TGTGCCAGCAGTCAAACCGGGGTCAACGGGGAGCTGTTTTTT. The rearrangement links TRBV11-2 to TRBJ2-2, with D possibly matching TRBD2 (5 bases). The germline CDR1 and CDR2 sequences are SGHAT and FQNNGV. The CDR3 totals 14 residues. The ends were cut back, 6 bases at V and 7 bases at J, with 15 bases in the middle. The whole variable domain, remainder taken from reference TRBV11-2 and TRBJ2-2, is EAGVAQSPRYKIIEKRQSVAFWCNPISGHATLYWYQQILGQGPKLLIQFQNNGVVDDSQLPKDRFSAERLKGVDSTLKIQPAKLEDSAVYLCASSQTGVNGELFFGEGSRLTVL.

Remarks on this clonotype: A much bigger clone sits one base away, suggesting this may be a read error. This sequence joins TRBV20-1 and TRBJ1-2; possibly TRBD1 for D (5 bases). The CDR3 is 14 amino acids. Germline-derived CDR1 and CDR2 are DFQATT and SNEGSKA (reference sequence). The CDR3 reads CSAPPQGLNSGYTF. In nucleotides, the CDR3 is TGCAGTGCTCCACCTCAGGGCTTAAACTCTGGCTACACCTTC.

This clonotype was detected ten times or more. This chain uses TRBV12-3 or TRBV12-4 with TRBJ2-3, with D perhaps TRBD1 (6 bases). The CDR3 runs to 15 residues. The V end lost 2 bases, the J end lost 0 bases, and 9 bases lay between the germline ends. This chain's CDR3 is CASSLWDKSTDTQYF. The CDR3 nucleotides read TGTGCCAGCAGTTTATGGGACAAGAGCACAGATACGCAGTATTTT.

The rearrangement uses TRBV7-2 and TRBJ2-2, with 10 bases lining up with TRBD2. V dropped 6 bases and J dropped 6; count of bases not matched to a gene: 4. This CDR3 is 14 amino acids long. Germline CDR1 SGHTA, CDR2 FQGNSA. The chain's CDR3 is CASRRTSGSGELFF. CDR3 nucleotides: TGTGCCAGCAGAAGGACTAGCGGTTCCGGGGAGCTGTTTTTT.

Concerning this clonotype: The conserved closing phenylalanine or tryptophan is absent in this CDR3, likely reflecting a read error. The chain uses TRBV12-3 or TRBV12-4 and TRBJ1-2; TRBD1 aligns across 11 bases. The CDR3 is 16 amino acids. J lost 1 base, V lost 4 bases, and 5 bases had no gene match. The CDR3 sequence is CASSSPDRGLNYGYTS. The CDR3 DNA follows: TGTGCCAGCAGTTCCCCGGACAGGGGGCTTAACTATGGCTACACCTCC.

This chain links TRBV9 with TRBJ1-1; 7 bases are a match to TRBD1. CDR1 SGDLS and CDR2 YYNGEE come from the germline V gene. This CDR3 spans 14 amino acids. Trimming took 2 bases from V and 5 from J; bases not matched to a gene: 6. The CDR3 is CASSVEGGLTEAFF. CDR3 bases: TGTGCCAGCAGCGTCGAAGGGGGCTTGACTGAAGCTTTCTTT.

Concerning this clonotype: Relative to the germline gene, one junction end is altered; a read error may explain this. V gene TRBV5-1 combines with J gene TRBJ2-6; 8 positions agree with TRBD1. CDR1 is SGHRS and CDR2 is YFSETQ in the germline V gene. This CDR3 is built from 13 residues. This chain's CDR3 is CASSFTGGNVLTF. The CDR3 DNA follows: TGCGCCAGCAGCTTTACAGGGGGCAACGTCCTGACTTTC.

The chain links TRBV27 to TRBJ2-2; TRBD1 agrees at 10 bases. The CDR3 is 19 residues long. The germline V gene has CDR1 MNHEY and CDR2 SMNVEV (reference sequence). With 1 base clipped from V and 6 bases from J, the junction kept 14 bases outside the gene matches. CDR3 in amino acids: CASSLFVLDRGRKSGELFF. DNA for the CDR3: TGTGCCAGCAGTTTATTCGTTCTTGACAGGGGGCGTAAATCCGGGGAGCTGTTTTTT.